This TCR beta chain comes out of a study of radiotherapy plus CTLA-4 blockade in lung cancer (dated by TCRdb to 2016 to 2019). A note on the overall study: Objective responses were observed in approximately 17% of enrolled patients, and disease control was achieved in 25% to 40%. Points the paper makes about the study in general: After treatment with radiotherapy and ipilimumab, TCR clones that originated in tumors expanded in peripheral blood. Early dynamic changes in blood T cell clones, together with increased serum interferon-beta after radiation, were reported as the strongest predictors of response.

V is cut by 0 bases and J by 10 bases, and the space between the germline ends is 17 bases. The CDR3 has 16 amino acids, counting the end cysteine and phenylalanine. The DNA shown is the 48-base CDR3, in frame from base 1. Via the germline V gene, CDR1 is SGHRS and CDR2 YFSETQ. This clone appeared a few times. This receptor's antigen is unknown. Per-base qualities were not stored, and no clone one base away is much larger. The study tested focal radiation therapy combined with CTLA-4 blockade (ipilimumab) in patients with chemo-refractory metastatic non-small-cell lung cancer. Libraries came from the immunoSEQ multiplex PCR assay. TCRdb stores this immuneACCESS table with in-frame sequences only. Part of the clones is absent; in the studies checked, under half of the shortfall reflects unresolved V genes, and no reason is known for the rest. The sample table records about 53,000 clones; around four fifths of these occur just once. Roughly 5% of the sample is taken by the ten largest.

Recombination joined TRBV5-1 with TRBJ1-6; TRBD1 is a weak D gene call, 5 bases matching. The receptor was isolated from a human donor with non-small cell lung cancer whose response to radiotherapy plus ipilimumab could not be evaluated. Sequences were derived from peripheral blood, sampled from a patient treated with radiotherapy plus ipilimumab. The nucleotides are TGCGCCAGCAGCTTGGTTACTCGGGGGAATGGGTCACCCCTCCACTTT. It is translated as CASSLVTRGNGSPLHF.